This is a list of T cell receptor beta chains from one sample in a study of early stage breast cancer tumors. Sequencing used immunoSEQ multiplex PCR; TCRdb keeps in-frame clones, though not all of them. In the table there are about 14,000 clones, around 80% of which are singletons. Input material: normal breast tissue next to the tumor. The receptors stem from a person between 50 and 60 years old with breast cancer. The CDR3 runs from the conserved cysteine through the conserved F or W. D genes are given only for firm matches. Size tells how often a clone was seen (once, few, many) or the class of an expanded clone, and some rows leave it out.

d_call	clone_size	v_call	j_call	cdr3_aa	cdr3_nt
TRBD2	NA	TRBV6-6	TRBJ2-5	CASSYSPAGVGETQYF	TGTGCCAGCAGTTATAGTCCAGCGGGAGTTGGAGAGACCCAGTACTTC
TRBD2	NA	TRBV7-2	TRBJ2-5	CASSFSGGAQETQYF	TGTGCCAGCAGCTTCAGCGGGGGCGCGCAAGAGACCCAGTACTTC
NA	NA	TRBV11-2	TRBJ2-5	CASSLNQETQYF	TGTGCCAGCAGCTTAAACCAAGAGACCCAGTACTTC
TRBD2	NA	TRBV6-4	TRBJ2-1	CASSDHGGGYNEQFF	TGTGCCAGCAGTGACCACGGGGGGGGCTACAATGAGCAGTTCTTC
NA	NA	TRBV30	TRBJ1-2	CAWSATGLYGYTF	TGTGCCTGGAGTGCGACAGGTCTCTATGGCTACACCTTC
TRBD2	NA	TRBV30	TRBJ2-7	CAWSGGGARYLYEQYF	TGTGCCTGGAGTGGGGGGGGTGCCCGTTACTTATACGAGCAGTACTTC
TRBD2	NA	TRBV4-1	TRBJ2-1	CASSPGTSTEQFF	TGCGCCAGCAGCCCCGGGACTAGCACCGAGCAGTTCTTC
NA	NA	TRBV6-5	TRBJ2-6	CASSYSRANVLTF	TGTGCCAGCAGTTACTCGAGGGCCAACGTCCTGACTTTC
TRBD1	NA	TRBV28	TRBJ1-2	CASSRTGSVSGGYTF	TGTGCCAGCAGTCGGACAGGGAGCGTTTCGGGTGGCTACACCTTC
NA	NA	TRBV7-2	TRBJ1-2	CASSLSGGRASHNYGYTF	TGTGCCAGCAGCCTCTCCGGGGGCAGGGCCTCGCATAACTATGGCTACACCTTC
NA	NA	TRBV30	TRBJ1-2	CAWRFIGGYTF	TGTGCCTGGAGGTTCATAGGCGGCTACACCTTC
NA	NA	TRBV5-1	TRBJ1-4	CASSFFRWDEKLFF	TGCGCCAGCAGCTTTTTCAGGTGGGACGAAAAACTGTTTTTT
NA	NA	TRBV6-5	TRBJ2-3	CASISRADTQYF	TGTGCCAGCATCAGCCGGGCAGATACGCAGTATTTT
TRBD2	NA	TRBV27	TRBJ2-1	CASSPTSGLMNEQFF	TGTGCCAGCAGCCCTACTAGCGGTCTTATGAATGAGCAGTTCTTC
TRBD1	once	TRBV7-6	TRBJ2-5	CASTRGQGKGETQYF	TGTGCCAGTACCAGGGGACAGGGGAAGGGAGAGACCCAGTACTTC
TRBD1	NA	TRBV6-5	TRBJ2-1	CASTFQGAGGNEQFF	TGTGCCAGCACCTTTCAGGGGGCAGGAGGCAATGAGCAGTTCTTC
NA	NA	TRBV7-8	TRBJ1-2	CASSPPEGYGYTF	TGTGCCAGCAGCCCGCCGGAAGGCTATGGCTACACCTTC
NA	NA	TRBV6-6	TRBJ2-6	CASSQGVNSGANVLTF	TGTGCCAGCTCCCAGGGTGTCAACTCTGGGGCCAACGTCCTGACTTTC
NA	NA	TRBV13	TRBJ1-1	CASSSKGRVTEAFF	TGTGCCAGCAGCTCTAAAGGACGGGTCACTGAAGCTTTCTTT
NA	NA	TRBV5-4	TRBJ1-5	CASSLGGSYSNQPQHF	TGTGCCAGCAGCTTGGGAGGGTCCTATAGCAATCAGCCCCAGCATTTT
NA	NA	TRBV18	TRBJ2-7	CASSPPSQSLGEQYF	TGTGCCAGCTCACCACCGTCGCAGTCCCTCGGCGAGCAGTACTTC
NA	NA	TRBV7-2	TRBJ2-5	CASSIAARSGETQYF	TGTGCCAGCAGCATAGCGGCTAGAAGTGGAGAGACCCAGTACTTC
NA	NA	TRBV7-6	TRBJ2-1	CASSLDPGHYNEQFF	TGTGCCAGCAGCTTAGACCCGGGACACTACAATGAGCAGTTCTTC
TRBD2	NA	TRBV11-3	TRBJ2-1	CASSLVGGDYNEQFF	TGTGCCAGCAGCCTCGTGGGGGGGGACTACAATGAGCAGTTCTTC
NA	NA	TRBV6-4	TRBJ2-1	CASLPRGRSYNEQFF	TGTGCCAGCCTCCCCCGGGGCCGGAGTTACAATGAGCAGTTCTTC
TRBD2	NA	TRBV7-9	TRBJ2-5	CASSSSGRAQETQYF	TGTGCCAGCAGCTCTAGCGGGAGGGCCCAAGAGACCCAGTACTTC
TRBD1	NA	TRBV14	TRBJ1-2	CASSQDRGGANYGYTF	TGTGCCAGCAGCCAAGACAGGGGGGGGGCTAACTATGGCTACACCTTC
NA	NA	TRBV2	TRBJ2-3	CASSERTAGTDTQYF	TGTGCCAGCAGTGAAAGGACAGCGGGGACCGATACGCAGTATTTT
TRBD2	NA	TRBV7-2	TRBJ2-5	CASSAVPGLAGRLQYF	TGTGCCAGCAGCGCGGTCCCGGGACTAGCGGGGCGGTTACAGTACTTC
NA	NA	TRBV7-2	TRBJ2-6	CASSSNGAVGGANVLTF	TGTGCCAGCAGCTCCAACGGGGCCGTCGGGGGGGCCAACGTCCTGACTTTC
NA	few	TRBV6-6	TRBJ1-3	CASSYNRDGGNTIYF	TGTGCCAGCAGCTACAACAGGGATGGTGGAAACACCATATATTTT
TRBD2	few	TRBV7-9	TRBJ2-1	CASSLKGTGGREQFF	TGTGCCAGCAGCTTAAAGGGCACGGGAGGCCGGGAGCAGTTCTTC
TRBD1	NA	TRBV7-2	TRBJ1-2	CASSFLDRGYGYTF	TGTGCCAGCAGCTTCCTGGACAGGGGCTATGGCTACACCTTC
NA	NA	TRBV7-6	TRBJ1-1	CASSLATGNTEAFF	TGTGCCAGCAGCTTGGCGACAGGGAACACTGAAGCTTTCTTT
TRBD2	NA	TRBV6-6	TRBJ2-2	CASRLAANTGELFF	TGTGCCAGCCGACTAGCGGCGAACACCGGGGAGCTGTTTTTT
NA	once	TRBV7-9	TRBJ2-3	CASSPGGGSTDTQYF	TGTGCCAGCAGCCCAGGGGGCGGGAGTACAGATACGCAGTATTTT
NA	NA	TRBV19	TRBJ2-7	CASSTGTSSSYEQYF	TGTGCCAGTAGTACCGGGACGTCTAGCTCCTACGAGCAGTACTTC
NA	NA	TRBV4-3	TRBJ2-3	CASSQAGKGTDTQYF	TGCGCCAGCAGCCAAGCGGGGAAGGGTACAGATACGCAGTATTTT
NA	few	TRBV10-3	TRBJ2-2	CAISLTSGANTGELFF	TGTGCCATCAGCCTGACTAGTGGGGCGAACACCGGGGAGCTGTTTTTT
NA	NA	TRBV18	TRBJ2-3	CASSLTTGSSTDTQYF	TGTGCCAGCTCTCTCACGACTGGATCTAGCACAGATACGCAGTATTTT
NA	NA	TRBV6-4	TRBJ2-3	CASSPGPRSTQYF	TGTGCCAGCAGTCCGGGACCACGGTCCACGCAGTATTTT
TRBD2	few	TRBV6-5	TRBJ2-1	CASSYGAGVSNEQFF	TGTGCCAGCAGTTACGGGGCGGGAGTAAGCAATGAGCAGTTCTTC
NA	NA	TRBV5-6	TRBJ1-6	CASSGTGGNSPLHF	TGTGCCAGCAGCGGCACAGGTGGTAATTCACCCCTCCACTTT
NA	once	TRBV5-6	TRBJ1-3	CASSLRAGGWSTIYF	TGTGCCAGCAGCTTGAGGGCCGGGGGCTGGAGCACCATATATTTT
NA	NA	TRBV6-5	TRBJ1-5	CASRSRFGNQPQHF	TGTGCCAGCCGGTCCAGGTTCGGGAATCAGCCCCAGCATTTT
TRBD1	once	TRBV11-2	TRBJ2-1	CASSPRTGSVSEQFF	TGTGCCAGCAGCCCCCGGACAGGGTCGGTATCTGAGCAGTTCTTC
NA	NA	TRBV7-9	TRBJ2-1	CASSLTSPHNEQFF	TGTGCCAGCAGCTTAACTAGCCCCCACAATGAGCAGTTCTTC
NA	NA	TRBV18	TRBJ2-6	CASSPTGYSGANVLTF	TGTGCCAGCTCACCCACAGGGTACTCTGGGGCCAACGTCCTGACTTTC